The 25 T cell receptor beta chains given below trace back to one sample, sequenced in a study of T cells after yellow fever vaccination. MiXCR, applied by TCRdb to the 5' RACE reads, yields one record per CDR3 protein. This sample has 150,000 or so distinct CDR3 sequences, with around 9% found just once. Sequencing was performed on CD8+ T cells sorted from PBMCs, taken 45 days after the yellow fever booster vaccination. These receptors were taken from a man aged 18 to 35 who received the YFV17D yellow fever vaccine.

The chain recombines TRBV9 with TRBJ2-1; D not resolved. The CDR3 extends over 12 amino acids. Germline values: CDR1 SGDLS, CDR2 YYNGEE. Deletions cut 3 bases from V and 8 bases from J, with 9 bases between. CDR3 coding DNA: TGTGCCAGCAGCGAAAGGTACGATGAGCAGTTCTTC. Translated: CASSERYDEQFF.

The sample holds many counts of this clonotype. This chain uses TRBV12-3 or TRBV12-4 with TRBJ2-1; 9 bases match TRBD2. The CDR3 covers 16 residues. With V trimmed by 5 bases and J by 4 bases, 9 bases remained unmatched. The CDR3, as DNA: TGTGCCAGCAGTCGGCTAACAGCGGGGGGTTACAATGAGCAGTTCTTC. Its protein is CASSRLTAGGYNEQFF.

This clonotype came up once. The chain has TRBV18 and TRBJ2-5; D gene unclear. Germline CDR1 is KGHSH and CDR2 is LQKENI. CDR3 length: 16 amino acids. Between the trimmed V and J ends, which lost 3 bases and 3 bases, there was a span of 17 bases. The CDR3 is CASSPSRQRPEETQYF. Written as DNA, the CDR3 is TGTGCCAGCTCACCCTCGAGGCAGCGCCCGGAAGAGACCCAGTACTTC.

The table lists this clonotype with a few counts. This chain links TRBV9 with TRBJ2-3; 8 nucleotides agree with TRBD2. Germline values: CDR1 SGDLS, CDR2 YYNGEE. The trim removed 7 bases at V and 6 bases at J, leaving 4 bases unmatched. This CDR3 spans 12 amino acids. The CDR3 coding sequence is TGTGCCAGCCGCGGGGGGACCGATACGCAGTATTTT. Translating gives CASRGGTDTQYF.

The CDR3: CATNGQSVVGGELFF. The CDR3 bases are TGTGCCACCAACGGACAGTCCGTGGTGGGCGGGGAGCTGTTTTTT. This chain uses TRBV7-9 with TRBJ2-2; weak D call: TRBD1 (6 bases). Germline loops: CDR1 SEHNR, CDR2 FQNEAQ (reference sequence). Trimming cost V 10 bases and J 7 bases, with 22 bases left between them. The CDR3 spans 15 residues.

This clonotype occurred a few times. CDR3 loop: CAWSAWTGLNSPLHF. The CDR3 DNA reads TGTGCCTGGAGTGCTTGGACAGGGCTGAATTCACCCCTCCACTTT. The rearrangement joins TRBV30 to TRBJ1-6, with TRBD1 matching 8 bases. The germline V gene encodes CDR1 GTSNPN and CDR2 SVGIG (reference sequence). V lost 1 base to trimming and J lost 7 bases; unmatched junction nucleotides: 6. This CDR3 spans 15 amino acids.

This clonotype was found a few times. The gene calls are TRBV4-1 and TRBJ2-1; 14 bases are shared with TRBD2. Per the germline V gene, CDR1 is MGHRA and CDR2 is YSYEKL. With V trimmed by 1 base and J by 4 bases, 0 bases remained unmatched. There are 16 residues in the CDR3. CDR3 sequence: CASSQGLAGGYNEQFF. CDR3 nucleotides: TGCGCCAGCAGCCAAGGACTAGCGGGGGGGTACAATGAGCAGTTCTTC.

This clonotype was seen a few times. The CDR3 loop reads CASSSTEFTDTQYF. The DNA of the CDR3 is TGTGCCAGCAGCTCGACAGAATTCACAGATACGCAGTATTTT. This chain uses TRBV7-9 with TRBJ2-3; TRBD1 is a possible D gene (5 bases). V was trimmed by 4 bases and J by 2 bases, leaving 10 bases between them. Germline CDR1 and CDR2: SEHNR and FQNEAQ (reference sequence). This CDR3 region has 14 residues.

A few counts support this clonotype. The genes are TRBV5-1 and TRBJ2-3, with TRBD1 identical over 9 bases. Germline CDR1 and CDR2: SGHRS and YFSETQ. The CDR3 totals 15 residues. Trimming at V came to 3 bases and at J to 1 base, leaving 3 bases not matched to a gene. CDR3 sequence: CASSYGQGRTDTQYF. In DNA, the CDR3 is TGCGCCAGCAGCTACGGACAGGGGCGCACAGATACGCAGTATTTT.

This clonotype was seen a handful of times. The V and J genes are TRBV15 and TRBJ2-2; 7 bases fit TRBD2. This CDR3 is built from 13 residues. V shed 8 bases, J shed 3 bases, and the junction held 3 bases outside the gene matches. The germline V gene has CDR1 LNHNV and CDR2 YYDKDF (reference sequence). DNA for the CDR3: TGTGCCACCGGTCGGGGGGACACCGGGGAGCTGTTTTTT. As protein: CATGRGDTGELFF.

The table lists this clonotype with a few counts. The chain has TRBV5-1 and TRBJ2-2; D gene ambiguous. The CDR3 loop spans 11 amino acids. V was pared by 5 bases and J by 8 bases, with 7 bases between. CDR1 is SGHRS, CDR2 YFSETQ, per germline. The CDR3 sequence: CASRRGGELFF. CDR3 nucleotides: TGCGCCAGCAGGAGAGGTGGGGAGCTGTTTTTT.

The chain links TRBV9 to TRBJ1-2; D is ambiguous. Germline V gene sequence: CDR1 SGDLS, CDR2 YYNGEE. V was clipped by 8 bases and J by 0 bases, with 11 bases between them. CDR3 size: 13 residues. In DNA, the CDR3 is TGTGCCAGTGAAGGAGGCGCTAACTATGGCTACACCTTC. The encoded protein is CASEGGANYGYTF.

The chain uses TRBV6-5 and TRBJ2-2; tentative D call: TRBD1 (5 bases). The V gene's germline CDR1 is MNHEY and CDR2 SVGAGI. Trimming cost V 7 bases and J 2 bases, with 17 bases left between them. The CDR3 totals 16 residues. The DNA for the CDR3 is TGTGCCAGCACCCTGTCGTGGGGCCTAAACACCGGGGAGCTGTTTTTT. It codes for CASTLSWGLNTGELFF.

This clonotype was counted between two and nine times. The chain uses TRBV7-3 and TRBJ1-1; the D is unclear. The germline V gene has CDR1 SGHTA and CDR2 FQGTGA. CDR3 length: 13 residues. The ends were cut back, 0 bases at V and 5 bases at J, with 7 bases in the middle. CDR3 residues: CASSLTEWTEAFF. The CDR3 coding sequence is TGTGCCAGCAGCTTAACGGAATGGACTGAAGCTTTCTTT. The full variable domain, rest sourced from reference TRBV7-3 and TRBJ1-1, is GAGVSQTPSNKVTEKGKYVELRCDPISGHTALYWYRQSLGQGPEFLIYFQGTGAADDSGLPNDRFFAVRPEGSVSTLKIQRTERGDSAVYLCASSLTEWTEAFFGQGTRLTVV.

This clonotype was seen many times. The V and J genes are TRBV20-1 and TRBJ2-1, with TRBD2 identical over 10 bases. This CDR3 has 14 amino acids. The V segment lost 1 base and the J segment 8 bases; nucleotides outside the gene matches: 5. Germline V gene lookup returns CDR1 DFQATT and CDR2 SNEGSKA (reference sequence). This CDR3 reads CSARVRTSGHEQFF. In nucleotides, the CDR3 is TGCAGTGCTAGAGTACGGACTAGCGGTCATGAGCAGTTCTTC.

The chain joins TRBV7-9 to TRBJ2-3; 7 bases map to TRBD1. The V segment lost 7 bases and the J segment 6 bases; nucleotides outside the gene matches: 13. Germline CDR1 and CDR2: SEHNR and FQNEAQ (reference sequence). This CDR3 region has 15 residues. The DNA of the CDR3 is TGTGCCAGCACCTCCTCGACAGGGTTTAGCGATACGCAGTATTTT. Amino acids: CASTSSTGFSDTQYF.

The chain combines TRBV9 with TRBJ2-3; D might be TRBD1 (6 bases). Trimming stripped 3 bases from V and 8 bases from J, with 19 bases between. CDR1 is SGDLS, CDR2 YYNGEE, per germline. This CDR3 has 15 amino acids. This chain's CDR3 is CASSAPGTGWGTQYF. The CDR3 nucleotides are TGTGCCAGCAGCGCTCCGGGAACAGGGTGGGGTACGCAGTATTTT.

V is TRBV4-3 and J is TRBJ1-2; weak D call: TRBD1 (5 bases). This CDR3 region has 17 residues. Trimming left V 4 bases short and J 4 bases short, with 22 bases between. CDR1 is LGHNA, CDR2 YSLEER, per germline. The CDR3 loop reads CASSLGPQVSGGYGYTF. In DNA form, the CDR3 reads TGCGCCAGCAGCCTCGGGCCGCAGGTCTCGGGGGGCTATGGCTACACCTTC.

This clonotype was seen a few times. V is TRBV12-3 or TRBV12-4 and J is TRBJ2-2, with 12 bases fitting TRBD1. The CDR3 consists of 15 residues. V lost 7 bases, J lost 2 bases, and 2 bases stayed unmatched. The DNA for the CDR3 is TGTGCCAGCACGGGACAGGGGGCTAACACCGGGGAGCTGTTTTTT. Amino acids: CASTGQGANTGELFF.

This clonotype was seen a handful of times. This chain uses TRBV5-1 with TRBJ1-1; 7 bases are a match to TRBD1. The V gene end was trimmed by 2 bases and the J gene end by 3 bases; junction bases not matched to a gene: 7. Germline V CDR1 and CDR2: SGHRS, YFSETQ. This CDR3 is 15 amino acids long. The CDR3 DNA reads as TGCGCCAGCAGCTTCGACAGGGATGGAGACACTGAAGCTTTCTTT. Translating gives CASSFDRDGDTEAFF.

DNA for the CDR3: TGTGCCAGCAGTCTAGGGGACACTTTTAATGAAAAACTGTTTTTT. This sequence encodes CASSLGDTFNEKLFF. The genes are TRBV12-3 or TRBV12-4 and TRBJ1-4, with a weak D call TRBD1 (6 bases). V lost 5 bases, J lost 4 bases, and 14 bases lay in between. The CDR3 totals 15 residues.

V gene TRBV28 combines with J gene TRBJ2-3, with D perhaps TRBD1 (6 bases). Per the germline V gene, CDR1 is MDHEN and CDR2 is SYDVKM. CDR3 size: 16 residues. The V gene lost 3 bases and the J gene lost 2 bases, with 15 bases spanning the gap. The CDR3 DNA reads TGTGCCAGCAGTTTTTCAGGACAGATCCACACAGATACGCAGTATTTT. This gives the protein CASSFSGQIHTDTQYF.

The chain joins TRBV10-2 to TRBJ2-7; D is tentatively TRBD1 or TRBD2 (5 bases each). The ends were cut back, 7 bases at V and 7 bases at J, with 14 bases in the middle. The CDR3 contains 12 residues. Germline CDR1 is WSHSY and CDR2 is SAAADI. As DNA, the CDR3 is TGCGCCAGCATGGGGGTACCGGGAGAGCAGTACTTC. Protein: CASMGVPGEQYF.

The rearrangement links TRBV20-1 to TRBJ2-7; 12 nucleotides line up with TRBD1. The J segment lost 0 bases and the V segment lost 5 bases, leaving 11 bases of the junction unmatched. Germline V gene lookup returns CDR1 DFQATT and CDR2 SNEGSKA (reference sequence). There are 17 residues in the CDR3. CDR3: CSAAGTGGQTSSYEQYV. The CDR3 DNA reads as TGCAGTGCTGCCGGGACAGGGGGCCAAACCTCCTCCTACGAGCAGTACGTC.

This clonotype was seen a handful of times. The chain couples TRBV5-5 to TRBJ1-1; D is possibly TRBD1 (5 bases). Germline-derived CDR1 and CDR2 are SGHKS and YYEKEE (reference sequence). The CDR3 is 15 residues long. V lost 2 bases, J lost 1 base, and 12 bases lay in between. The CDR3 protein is CASSFPGTANTEAFF. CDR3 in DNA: TGTGCCAGCAGCTTCCCCGGGACGGCGAACACTGAAGCTTTCTTT. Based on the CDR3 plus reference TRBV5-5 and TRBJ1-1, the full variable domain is DAGVTQSPTHLIKTRGQQVTLRCSPISGHKSVSWYQQVLGQGPQFIFQYYEKEERGRGNFPDRFSARQFPNYSSELNVNALLLGDSALYLCASSFPGTANTEAFFGQGTRLTVV.